The clone carrying this T cell receptor (beta chain) was picked up a small number of times. Its antigen is currently unknown. Sequencing was performed with immunoSEQ multiplex PCR; in TCRdb, only in-frame clones are kept and a portion is missing. Among about 140,000 clones listed, 92% were seen once. This entry is derived from a study of T cell responses to AZD1222 COVID-19 vaccine. The study pooled second doses at about 4 or about 12 weeks. Study outcomes and limitations: In a largely white British group with more females than males, clonal diversity was possibly underestimated. Repertoires in all cases were sampled only once the peak T cell response had passed. Nearly half of the spike-specific TCRs reportedly recognize variant regions that carry no mutations.

The CDR3 extends over 13 amino acids. Germline values: CDR1 SGHTA, CDR2 FQGNSA. Trimming took off 2 bases at V and 5 bases at J, with 9 bases between the two ends. The specimen comprised peripheral blood, sampled 28 days after the second AZD1222 dose. The clonotype originates from an adult who received the AZD1222 COVID-19 vaccine. The V gene is TRBV7-2, the J gene TRBJ1-1; D is uncertain. DNA for the CDR3: TGTGCCAGCAGCTTATTACCGCGGACTGAAGCTTTCTTT. Its translation: CASSLLPRTEAFF.